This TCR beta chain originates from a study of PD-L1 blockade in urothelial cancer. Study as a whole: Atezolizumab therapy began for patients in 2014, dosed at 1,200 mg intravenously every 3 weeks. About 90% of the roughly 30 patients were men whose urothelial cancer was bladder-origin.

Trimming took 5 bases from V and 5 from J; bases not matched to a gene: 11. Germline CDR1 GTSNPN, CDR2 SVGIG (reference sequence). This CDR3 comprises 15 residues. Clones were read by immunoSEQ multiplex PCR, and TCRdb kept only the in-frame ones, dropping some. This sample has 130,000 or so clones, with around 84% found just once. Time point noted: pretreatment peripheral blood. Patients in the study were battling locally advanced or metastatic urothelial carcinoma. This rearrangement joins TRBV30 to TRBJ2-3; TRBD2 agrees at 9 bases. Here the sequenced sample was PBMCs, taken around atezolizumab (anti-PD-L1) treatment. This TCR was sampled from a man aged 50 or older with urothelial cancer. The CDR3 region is CAWRHAGGSRDTQYF. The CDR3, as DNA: TGTGCCTGGCGGCACGCGGGAGGGAGTAGAGATACGCAGTATTTT.